This T cell receptor beta chain was identified in a study of molecular identifiers for immune sequencing clone quantification. This CDR3 region has 13 residues. Germline assignment: CDR1 LNHDA and CDR2 SQIVND (reference sequence). V was trimmed by 5 bases and J by 3 bases, leaving 8 bases between them. Using its own MiXCR run on the PCR reads, TCRdb lists one record per CDR3 protein. The sample consists of about 640,000 distinct CDR3 sequences, about 20% of them appearing once. This clonotype was detected ten times or more. Sorting was used to obtain naive CD8 T cells (CD8+CD4-CCR7+CD45RA+). Sequenced material: naive CD8+ T cells from blood, with Jurkat cell RNA spiked in. Sample subset: FACS-sorted CD8+CD4-CCR7+CD45RA+ naive T cells. The TCR originated in a human donor in good health. Some libraries in this study had Jurkat cell RNA spiked in. The chain recombines TRBV19 with TRBJ1-5; D perhaps matches TRBD1 (6 bases). The CDR3 sequence: CASSWTVNQPQHF. DNA for the CDR3: TGTGCCAGTAGTTGGACAGTCAATCAGCCCCAGCATTTT.